Below are 25 T cell receptor beta chains sequenced from a single sample in a study of blood T cells in healthy people across ages. Primed by a sample-barcoded 5' primer and a J-beta primer mix, a second PCR proceeded for 7 to 11 cycles. TCRdb reanalysed the 5' RACE reads using MiXCR and keeps one entry per CDR3 protein. The table lists some 710,000 distinct CDR3 sequences, about 20% of them singletons. The sequencing sample was made of blood. Receptors originate from an older man in good health.

This clonotype has only a few counts. The rearrangement joins TRBV5-5 to TRBJ1-2; 10 bases align to TRBD1. V lost 0 bases to trimming and J lost 0 bases; unmatched junction nucleotides: 5. The CDR3 is 17 residues long. CDR1 SGHKS and CDR2 YYEKEE come from the germline V gene (reference sequence). CDR3 nucleotide sequence: TGTGCCAGCAGCTTGGGACAGGGGGCTACCTCTAACTATGGCTACACCTTC. It specifies CASSLGQGATSNYGYTF.

This rearrangement joins TRBV20-1 to TRBJ2-3; 13 bases align to TRBD2. Looked up from germline, CDR1 is DFQATT and CDR2 is SNEGSKA (reference sequence). The CDR3 is 16 amino acids. Trimming at V came to 3 bases and at J to 4 bases, leaving 7 bases not matched to a gene. DNA for the CDR3: TGCAGTGCTAGTGGACTAGCGGGAGCTGCAGCAGATACGCAGTATTTT. Protein product: CSASGLAGAAADTQYF.

The chain carries TRBV11-3 and TRBJ2-3, with D perhaps matching TRBD1 or TRBD2 (5 bases each). CDR3 length: 14 residues. Germline V CDR1 and CDR2: SGHNT, YENEEA. V lost 7 bases and J 4 bases, leaving 15 bases between the germline ends. CDR3 loop: CASTRGYPADTQYF. The CDR3 DNA reads as TGTGCCAGCACCCGGGGCTACCCGGCAGATACGCAGTATTTT. Looking up the rest from reference TRBV11-3 and TRBJ2-3 gives the full variable domain: EAGVVQSPRYKIIEKKQPVAFWCNPISGHNTLYWYLQNLGQGPELLIRYENEEAVDDSQLPKDRFSAERLKGVDSTLKIQPAELGDSAVYLCASTRGYPADTQYFGPGTRLTVL.

The V call is TRBV4-1, the J call TRBJ2-5; D may be TRBD2 (5 bases). With the DNA end fitting TRBJ2-7 better, the J assignment may be wrong. Germline-derived CDR1 and CDR2 are MGHRA and YSYEKL. The CDR3 is 14 residues long. The CDR3, as DNA: TGCGCATCCGGTGGGCTAGCCGACCCCTACGAGCAGTACTTC. Translating gives CASGGLADPYEQYF.

The chain couples TRBV25-1 to TRBJ2-3, with D perhaps being TRBD1 or TRBD2 (5 bases each). V lost 7 bases to trimming and J lost 4 bases, with 15 bases between them. Germline CDR1 reads MGHDK; CDR2 reads SYGVNS. The CDR3 is made up of 14 amino acids. The CDR3, as DNA: TGTGCCAGCACCCCCCTCTGGGGGTCAGATACGCAGTATTTT. Residues: CASTPLWGSDTQYF.

The rearrangement uses TRBV7-2 and TRBJ2-7; D is unclear. The CDR3 covers 13 residues. Trimming shortened V by 1 base and J by 7 bases, and 11 bases separated the two germline ends. Germline V gene data show CDR1 as SGHTA and CDR2 as FQGNSA. The CDR3, as DNA: TGTGCCAGCAGCTTAGGGGTCGCGAGGGAGCAGTACGTC. Amino acids: CASSLGVAREQYV.

This chain's CDR3 is CSVEDAGQETQYF. CDR3 nucleotide sequence: TGCAGCGTTGAGGACGCCGGCCAAGAGACCCAGTACTTC. This rearrangement joins TRBV29-1 to TRBJ2-5, with no clear D. The CDR3 totals 13 residues. V was trimmed by 3 bases and J by 1 base, leaving 9 bases between them. Germline lookup yields CDR1 SQVTM and CDR2 ANQGSEA.

This clonotype was picked up a small number of times. V gene TRBV2 combines with J gene TRBJ1-4, with 7 bases matching TRBD1. Germline CDR1 is SNHLY and CDR2 is FYNNEI. Germline trimming cut 8 bases from V and 0 bases from J; bases unmatched to any gene: 6. The CDR3 is made up of 15 amino acids. The CDR3 loop is CASGRQGTTNEKLFF. The CDR3 region has the DNA TGTGCCAGCGGGAGACAGGGTACAACTAATGAAAAACTGTTTTTT.

For this clonotype: One junction end does not reproduce the germline sequence, and a read error may be involved. In DNA, the CDR3 is TGCGCCAGCAGCTTATACCGAACCACAGGTACGCAGTATTTT. Encoded protein: CASSLYRTTGTQYF. This chain uses TRBV5-1 with TRBJ2-3; a possible D gene is TRBD1 (5 bases). This CDR3 spans 14 amino acids. Germline CDR1 SGHRS, CDR2 YFSETQ. The complete variable domain, with remaining parts taken from reference TRBV5-1 and TRBJ2-3, reads KAGVTQTPRYLIKTRGQQVTLSCSPISGHRSVSWYQQTPGQGLQFLFEYFSETQRNKGNFPGRFSGRQFSNSRSEMNVSTLELGDSALYLCASSLYRTTGTQYFGPGTRLTVL.

The CDR3 is CASSPPARETQYF. The CDR3 DNA reads as TGTGCCAGCAGCCCCCCTGCGCGTGAGACCCAGTACTTC. This chain uses TRBV7-2 with TRBJ2-5, with D uncertain. CDR1 and CDR2 (germline): SGHTA, FQGNSA. The V end lost 5 bases, the J end lost 5 bases, and 12 bases lay between the germline ends. The CDR3 loop spans 13 amino acids.

This chain uses TRBV12-5 with TRBJ1-2; 8 nucleotides match TRBD1. The CDR3 spans 15 residues. The trim removed 6 bases at V and 4 bases at J, leaving 10 bases unmatched. CDR1 is LGHNT and CDR2 is FRNRAP in the germline V gene. The CDR3 region is CASGRDRGMSYGYTF. The DNA for the CDR3 is TGTGCTAGTGGCCGAGACAGGGGCATGAGCTATGGCTACACCTTC.

The CDR3 DNA reads as TGCAGTGCGTGGGGAGGTATTCGCGATTCACCCCTCCACTTT. This translates into CSAWGGIRDSPLHF. The V gene is TRBV20-1, the J gene TRBJ1-6; D is unclear. V was trimmed by 6 bases and J by 8 bases, leaving 17 bases between them. Germline-derived CDR1 and CDR2 are DFQATT and SNEGSKA (reference sequence). The CDR3 contains 14 residues.

V usage is TRBV2 and J usage is TRBJ1-2, with TRBD1 as a possible D gene (6 bases). Germline V gives CDR1 SNHLY, CDR2 FYNNEI. The CDR3 contains 15 residues. The V and J ends lost 5 bases and 4 bases respectively, with 17 bases between them. CDR3 sequence: CASSQGQLRAYGYTF. DNA of the CDR3: TGTGCCAGCAGTCAAGGACAGCTCCGGGCCTATGGCTACACCTTC.

The chain is built from TRBV29-1 and TRBJ1-2, with D unresolved. The CDR3 is made up of 12 amino acids. Trimming shortened V by 5 bases and J by 8 bases, and 15 bases separated the two germline ends. Per germline, CDR1 SQVTM and CDR2 ANQGSEA. CDR3 loop: CSVRWRVGGYTF. The CDR3 nucleotides are TGCAGCGTTCGTTGGAGGGTCGGGGGCTACACCTTC.

This CDR3 is CASSILAGDTQYF. Written as DNA, the CDR3 is TGTGCCAGCAGCATCCTGGCGGGTGATACGCAGTATTTT. V usage is TRBV7-2 and J usage is TRBJ2-3; D might be TRBD2 (5 bases). Germline V CDR1 and CDR2: SGHTA, FQGNSA. Trimming cost V 5 bases and J 6 bases, with 12 bases left between them. CDR3 length equals 13 residues.

CDR3 loop: CSASEGARYNEQFF. The DNA of the CDR3 is TGCAGTGCTAGTGAGGGCGCAAGGTACAATGAGCAGTTCTTC. The V call is TRBV20-1, the J call TRBJ2-1; TRBD2 is a possible D gene (5 bases). Trimming pared 3 bases from V and 4 bases from J, leaving 13 bases between. The CDR3 is made up of 14 amino acids. Germline V gene lookup returns CDR1 DFQATT and CDR2 SNEGSKA (reference sequence).

V is TRBV10-2 and J is TRBJ2-5; possibly TRBD1 for D (5 bases). TRBJ2-7 explains the end of the DNA better; the J call may be wrong. CDR3 size: 13 residues. Germline V gene sequence: CDR1 WSHSY, CDR2 SAAADI. The CDR3 loop is CASSDPGNNEQYF. The CDR3 region has the DNA TGCGCCAGCAGTGACCCAGGGAATAACGAGCAGTACTTC.

This clonotype has just a few counts. The chain links TRBV7-2 to TRBJ1-5, with D hard to call. Trimming removed 3 bases from V and 9 bases from J, with 15 bases in between. The CDR3 sequence is 14 residues long. Germline V gene sequence: CDR1 SGHTA, CDR2 FQGNSA. CDR3 sequence reads: CASSFTGSGRPQHF. CDR3 sequence (DNA): TGTGCCAGCAGCTTTACCGGTTCCGGGAGGCCCCAGCATTTT. Full variable domain (remainder filled in from reference TRBV7-2 and TRBJ1-5): GAGVSQSPSNKVTEKGKDVELRCDPISGHTALYWYRQSLGQGLEFLIYFQGNSAPDKSGLPSDRFSAERTGGSVSTLTIQRTQQEDSAVYLCASSFTGSGRPQHFGDGTRLSIL.

CDR3 amino acids: CASSLHGGGPYNEQFF. For the CDR3, the DNA is TGTGCCAGCAGTTTACATGGCGGGGGGCCCTACAATGAGCAGTTCTTC. The V gene is TRBV12-3 or TRBV12-4, the J gene TRBJ2-1; 8 nucleotides line up with TRBD2. J was trimmed by 2 bases and V by 2 bases; bases with no gene match: 5. The CDR3 extends over 16 amino acids.

The table lists this clonotype with a few counts. The V gene is TRBV20-1, the J gene TRBJ2-3; TRBD2 matches 13 bases. The germline V gene has CDR1 DFQATT and CDR2 SNEGSKA (reference sequence). The CDR3 sequence is 12 residues long. CDR3 in amino acids: CTLAGGQDTQYF. The CDR3 DNA reads as TGCACACTAGCGGGGGGGCAAGATACGCAGTATTTT.

This clonotype was counted only a few times. The chain links TRBV24-1 to TRBJ2-1; D ambiguous. Between the trimmed V and J ends, which lost 4 bases and 4 bases, there was a span of 7 bases. The CDR3 covers 13 residues. The germline gives CDR1 KGHDR, CDR2 SFDVKD. The CDR3 DNA reads as TGTGCCACCAGTGAAACACAGTACAATGAGCAGTTCTTC. Translated, it gives CATSETQYNEQFF.

The chain uses TRBV2 and TRBJ2-5; D uncertain. Germline-derived CDR1 and CDR2 are SNHLY and FYNNEI. V was clipped by 10 bases and J by 5 bases, with 14 bases between them. This CDR3 is 12 amino acids long. CDR3 in DNA: TGTGCCACCGTTTTCATTCGGGAGACCCAGTACTTC. Its protein product is CATVFIRETQYF.

CDR3 DNA sequence: TGTGCCAGCTCACCACAGGGGGGAGAAGAAGCTTTCTTT. Amino acid sequence: CASSPQGGEEAFF. The V call is TRBV18, the J call TRBJ1-1, with D maybe TRBD1 (6 bases). Germline V gene sequence: CDR1 KGHSH, CDR2 LQKENI. V lost 1 base to trimming and J lost 8 bases, with 11 bases between them. This CDR3 is 13 amino acids long.

This clonotype was counted a few times. The chain carries TRBV12-3 or TRBV12-4 and TRBJ1-1; no firm D call. Trimming stripped 6 bases from V and 5 bases from J, with 10 bases between. The CDR3 sequence is 12 residues long. The CDR3 spells CASRSKGTEAFF. The CDR3 DNA follows: TGTGCCAGCAGGTCCAAGGGAACTGAAGCTTTCTTT.

This clonotype was observed a handful of times. The V gene is TRBV7-2, the J gene TRBJ1-4; TRBD1 is a possible D gene (5 bases). The V and J ends lost 4 bases and 3 bases respectively, with 12 bases between them. The CDR3 sequence is 15 residues long. CDR1 is SGHTA and CDR2 is FQGNSA in the germline V gene. The CDR3 coding sequence is TGTGCCAGCAGCTCCCTGGGGCGATCTAATGAAAAACTGTTTTTT. It yields the protein CASSSLGRSNEKLFF.